The 5 T cell receptor beta chains reported below all come from one sample, sequenced in a study of CD8 T cells in Susac syndrome. RNA was extracted with the RNeasy kit, and a quantity of 0.5 to 1 ug was reverse transcribed using random hexamers. MiXCR, applied by TCRdb to the immunoSEQ multiplex PCR reads, yields one record per CDR3 protein. The sample holds approximately 160,000 distinct CDR3 sequences, 90% to 95% seen once. Source material: CD4+ T cells from PBMCs. The receptors come from a human donor in good health.

The chain is built from TRBV15 and TRBJ2-5; D unresolved. The CDR3 is 12 amino acids. Trimming took off 3 bases at V and 1 base at J, with 3 bases between the two ends. Germline-derived CDR1 and CDR2 are LNHNV and YYDKDF (reference sequence). The CDR3 loop is CATSRPQETQYF. In DNA form, the CDR3 reads TGTGCCACCAGCAGGCCCCAAGAGACCCAGTACTTC.

The rearrangement joins TRBV3-1 to TRBJ1-2, with D tentatively TRBD1 (6 bases). The CDR3 sequence is 13 residues long. Germline CDR1 reads LGHDT; CDR2 reads YNNKEL (reference sequence). V lost 0 bases to trimming and J lost 13 bases, with 15 bases between them. CDR3 sequence: CASSQDRNRAATF. The CDR3 DNA reads as TGTGCCAGCAGCCAAGATCGAAACAGGGCTGCCACCTTC.

The chain has TRBV6-2 or TRBV6-3 and TRBJ2-6; no reliable D call. Trimming removed 7 bases from V and 0 bases from J, with 16 bases in between. CDR1 MNHEY and CDR2 SVGEGT come from the germline V gene. This CDR3 contains 17 residues. The CDR3 loop is CASTRRVIRSGANVLTF. CDR3 bases: TGTGCCAGCACCCGAAGAGTAATACGCTCTGGGGCCAACGTCCTGACTTTC.

The DNA of the CDR3 is TGCAGTGCTAGAGATCCACGGGCCGGGGAGGACATTCAGTACTTC. Translated, it gives CSARDPRAGEDIQYF. The V gene is TRBV20-1, the J gene TRBJ2-4; TRBD2 is a possible D gene (6 bases). In germline, CDR1 is DFQATT, CDR2 SNEGSKA (reference sequence). The CDR3 is 15 amino acids. V lost 0 bases, J lost 8 bases, and 17 bases lay in between.

The chain employs TRBV5-1 and TRBJ2-3; D possibly matches TRBD1 or TRBD2 (6 bases each). V lost 0 bases to trimming and J lost 0 bases, with 14 bases between them. CDR3 length: 17 residues. Germline CDR1 SGHRS, CDR2 YFSETQ. The CDR3 DNA reads TGCGCCAGCAGCTTGGTTGGTCGGGGGCCTAGCACAGATACGCAGTATTTT. Its translation is CASSLVGRGPSTDTQYF.